This T cell receptor beta chain was found in a study of cytomegalovirus exposure and HLA in healthy donors. CDR3 length equals 13 residues. Germline V CDR1 and CDR2: MGHDK, SYGVNS. Between the trimmed V and J ends, which lost 4 bases and 4 bases, there was a span of 9 bases. PCR used 60 Vbeta primers and 13 Jbeta primers. TCRdb's copy holds only in-frame clones and misses some; the assay was immunoSEQ multiplex PCR. In the table there are fewer than 150,000 clones, roughly 75% of which are singletons. The study's findings and limits: Excluded were some V segments that proved indistinguishable, including TRBV6-2 and TRBV6-3. Later analysis identified some 16,000 TCR beta sequences associated with HLA alleles, using a false discovery rate threshold of 0.05. Most of the TCR beta V segments (in an earlier analysis) were productive either about 87% or about 30% of the time.

Remarks on this clone: Its antigen remains unknown.

This TCR was sampled from a man aged 35-49 years in good health and CMV-seropositive. The sample consisted of PBMCs. This chain connects TRBV25-1 to TRBJ2-3; no clear D. The CDR3 sequence is CASSGSFPDTQYF. The CDR3 nucleotides read TGTGCCAGCAGTGGTAGCTTCCCAGATACGCAGTATTTT.